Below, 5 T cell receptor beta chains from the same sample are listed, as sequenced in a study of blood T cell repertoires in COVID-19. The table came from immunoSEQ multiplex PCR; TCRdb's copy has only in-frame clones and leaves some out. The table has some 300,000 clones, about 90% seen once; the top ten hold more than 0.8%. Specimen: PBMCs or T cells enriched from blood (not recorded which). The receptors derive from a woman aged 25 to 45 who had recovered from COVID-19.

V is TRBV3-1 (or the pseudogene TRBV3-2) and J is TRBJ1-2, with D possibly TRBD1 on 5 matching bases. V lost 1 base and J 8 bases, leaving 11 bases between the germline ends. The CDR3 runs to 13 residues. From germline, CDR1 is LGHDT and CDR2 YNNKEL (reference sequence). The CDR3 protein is CASSQGGDRGYTF. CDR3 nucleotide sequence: TGTGCCAGCAGCCAAGGGGGGGATAGGGGCTACACCTTC.

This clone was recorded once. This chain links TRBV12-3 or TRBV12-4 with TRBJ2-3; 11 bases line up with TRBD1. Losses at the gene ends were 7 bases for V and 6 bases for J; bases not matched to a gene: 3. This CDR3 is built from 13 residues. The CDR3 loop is CASKDRGPDTQYF. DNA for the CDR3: TGTGCCAGCAAGGACAGGGGGCCTGATACGCAGTATTTT.

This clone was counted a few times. The CDR3 DNA is TGTGCCAGCAGTAACACAGGGTCCAGGACAGATACGCAGTATTTT. Translating gives CASSNTGSRTDTQYF. The rearrangement uses TRBV6-5 and TRBJ2-3; D perhaps matches TRBD1 (6 bases). This CDR3 has 15 residues. From germline, CDR1 is MNHEY and CDR2 SVGAGI. V was clipped by 5 bases and J by 3 bases, with 15 bases between them.

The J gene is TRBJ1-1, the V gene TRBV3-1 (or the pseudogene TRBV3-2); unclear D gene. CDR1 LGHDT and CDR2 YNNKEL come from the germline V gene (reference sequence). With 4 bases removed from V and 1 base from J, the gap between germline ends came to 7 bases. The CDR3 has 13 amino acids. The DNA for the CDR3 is TGTGCCAGCAGCCCGAGGTCGAACACTGAAGCTTTCTTT. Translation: CASSPRSNTEAFF.

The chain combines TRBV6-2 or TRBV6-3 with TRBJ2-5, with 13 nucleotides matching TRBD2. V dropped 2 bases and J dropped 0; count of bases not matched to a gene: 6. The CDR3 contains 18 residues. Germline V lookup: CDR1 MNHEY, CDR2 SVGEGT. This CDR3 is CASSYRLAGGPNQETQYF. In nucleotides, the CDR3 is TGTGCCAGCAGTTACCGACTAGCGGGGGGCCCAAACCAAGAGACCCAGTACTTC.